This entry features one TCR beta chain sequence. Profiling relied on immunoSEQ multiplex PCR, and the TCRdb table lists in-frame clones only, not all of them. The sample contains under 200,000 clones, roughly 91% of which appear only once. CDR1 is SGHNT, CDR2 YYREEE, per germline (reference sequence). The CDR3 runs 13 residues. Trimming removed 4 bases from V and 5 bases from J, with 10 bases in between. The data are from a study of T cell responses to AZD1222 COVID-19 vaccine. Sequencing used peripheral blood, obtained 28 days after the second AZD1222 dose. The rearrangement uses TRBV5-4 and TRBJ2-1; D not certain. This sequence was found in an adult who received the AZD1222 COVID-19 vaccine. In DNA, the CDR3 is TGTGCCAGCAGCCCGACCTGGGACAATGAGCAGTTCTTC. Its translation is CASSPTWDNEQFF. The entire variable domain, with the rest obtained from reference TRBV5-4 and TRBJ2-1, is as follows: ETGVTQSPTHLIKTRGQQVTLRCSSQSGHNTVSWYQQALGQGPQFIFQYYREEENGRGNFPPRFSGLQFPNYSSELNVNALELDDSALYLCASSPTWDNEQFFGPGTRLTVL.